These 26 T cell receptor beta chains were all obtained from the same sample, sequenced in a study of technical replicates of blood from a few donors. The protocol was immunoSEQ multiplex PCR, while the TCRdb copy is restricted to in-frame clones and leaves out a portion. The table shows about 70,000 clones, with approximately 90% occurring only once. Sequences were obtained from PBMCs. Source of these receptors: a human donor in good health. Some clones in this sample may be carry-over from other donors' samples.

The gene calls are TRBV7-3 and TRBJ2-1; D not certain. The CDR3 spans 16 residues. The V gene's germline CDR1 is SGHTA and CDR2 FQGTGA. V lost 2 bases, J lost 2 bases, and 13 bases lay in between. Here the CDR3 reads CASSLGASAPYNEQFF. The CDR3 nucleotides read TGTGCCAGCAGCTTAGGAGCTAGTGCCCCCTACAATGAGCAGTTCTTC.

V usage is TRBV7-2 and J usage is TRBJ2-2, with D uncertain. The CDR3 has 14 residues. Germline CDR1 is SGHTA and CDR2 is FQGNSA. Between the trimmed V and J ends, which lost 6 bases and 5 bases, there was a span of 13 bases. DNA of the CDR3: TGTGCCAGCAGACCTTACGACAAAACCGGGGAGCTGTTTTTT. Translating gives CASRPYDKTGELFF.

The chain carries TRBV30 and TRBJ2-7, with 11 bases lining up with TRBD1. Trimming took 5 bases from V and 0 from J; bases not matched to a gene: 6. Per the germline V gene, CDR1 is GTSNPN and CDR2 is SVGIG (reference sequence). This CDR3 has 15 amino acids. The CDR3 reads CAWRPGTGGSYEQYF. In nucleotides, the CDR3 is TGTGCCTGGCGGCCCGGGACAGGGGGCTCCTACGAGCAGTACTTC.

This clone was seen a single time. The J gene is TRBJ1-1, the V gene TRBV29-1, with 10 bases fitting TRBD1. The germline V gene encodes CDR1 SQVTM and CDR2 ANQGSEA. CDR3 size: 13 residues. After removal of 2 bases from V and 8 bases from J, the junction contained 5 bases not matched to a gene. The CDR3, as DNA: TGCAGCGTTGAATTGGGACAGGGGCCCGAAGCTTTCTTT. Translation: CSVELGQGPEAFF.

The chain has TRBV5-6 and TRBJ2-7, with 9 bases that match TRBD1. This CDR3 region has 13 residues. Looked up from germline, CDR1 is SGHDT and CDR2 is YYEEEE. J lost 5 bases, V lost 4 bases, and 4 bases had no gene match. The CDR3 reads CASSTGQGDEQYF. As DNA, the CDR3 is TGTGCCAGCAGCACGGGACAGGGTGACGAGCAGTACTTC.

V usage is TRBV29-1 and J usage is TRBJ2-1; 9 nucleotides agree with TRBD1. Germline trimming cut 6 bases from V and 6 bases from J; bases unmatched to any gene: 3. The CDR3 is 12 amino acids. CDR1 is SQVTM and CDR2 is ANQGSEA in the germline V gene. For the CDR3, the DNA is TGCAGCGTGGACAGGGGAAGCAATGAGCAGTTCTTC. This codes for CSVDRGSNEQFF.

This clone was seen more than once but under ten times. The gene calls are TRBV4-3 and TRBJ1-1; TRBD1 matches 8 bases. The length of the CDR3 is 17 residues. The trim removed 0 bases at V and 1 base at J, leaving 7 bases unmatched. In germline, CDR1 is LGHNA, CDR2 YSLEER. The CDR3 spells CASSQDLRGRGNTEAFF. DNA of the CDR3: TGCGCCAGCAGCCAAGATCTCAGGGGGCGAGGGAACACTGAAGCTTTCTTT.

This chain joins TRBV18 and TRBJ2-1; 13 bases line up with TRBD2. Germline V CDR1 and CDR2: KGHSH, LQKENI. The CDR3 covers 15 residues. The V and J ends lost 3 bases and 7 bases, in that order; junction bases with no gene match: 3. CDR3 region: CASSPPGLAGNEQFF. CDR3 nucleotides: TGTGCCAGCTCACCGCCGGGACTAGCGGGGAATGAGCAGTTCTTC.

This rearrangement joins TRBV7-5 to TRBJ2-5; no DNA check was done on the table's D call, TRBD2. TRBV7-5 is classified as a pseudogene. The CDR3 is 17 residues long. The CDR3 sequence: CVRSFTWTSREKETQYF. Written as DNA, the CDR3 is TGTGTCAGAAGCTTCACTTGGACTAGCCGTGAGAAAGAGACCCAGTACTTC.

This chain links TRBV4-2 with TRBJ2-7; perhaps TRBD2 as D (6 bases). V lost 1 base and J 0 bases, leaving 10 bases between the germline ends. The CDR3 covers 15 residues. CDR1 and CDR2 (germline): LGHNA, YNFKEQ. The CDR3 DNA sequence: TGTGCCAGCAGCCAAGGGGGGGATTCCTCCTACGAGCAGTACTTC. It is translated as CASSQGGDSSYEQYF.

The chain has TRBV19 and TRBJ1-4, with D possibly matching TRBD1 (5 bases). Trimming shortened V by 5 bases and J by 6 bases, and 16 bases separated the two germline ends. There are 15 residues in the CDR3. Germline CDR1 reads LNHDA; CDR2 reads SQIVND (reference sequence). Here the CDR3 reads CASSSQGLLHEKLFF. Here the CDR3 DNA reads TGTGCCAGTAGTTCTCAGGGTTTACTACATGAAAAACTGTTTTTT. Looking up the rest from reference TRBV19 and TRBJ1-4 gives the full variable domain: DGGITQSPKYLFRKEGQNVTLSCEQNLNHDAMYWYRQDPGQGLRLIYYSQIVNDFQKGDIAEGYSVSREKKESFPLTVTSAQKNPTAFYLCASSSQGLLHEKLFFGSGTQLSVL.

In this sample, this clone turned up once. The chain uses TRBV5-4 and TRBJ2-7; a possible D gene is TRBD1 (7 bases). The length of the CDR3 is 15 residues. The germline V gene has CDR1 SGHNT and CDR2 YYREEE (reference sequence). The V end lost 2 bases, the J end lost 2 bases, and 14 bases lay between the germline ends. The CDR3 region is CASSFGAGGPYEQYF. The CDR3 coding sequence is TGTGCCAGCAGCTTTGGGGCAGGGGGGCCCTACGAGCAGTACTTC. Variable domain in full (rest from reference TRBV5-4 and TRBJ2-7): ETGVTQSPTHLIKTRGQQVTLRCSSQSGHNTVSWYQQALGQGPQFIFQYYREEENGRGNFPPRFSGLQFPNYSSELNVNALELDDSALYLCASSFGAGGPYEQYFGPGTRLTVT.

This clone was seen just once. The chain employs TRBV19 and TRBJ1-3; a weak D match, TRBD1 (5 bases). Per the germline V gene, CDR1 is LNHDA and CDR2 is SQIVND (reference sequence). The CDR3 has 17 residues. The V end was cut by 9 bases, the J end by 1 base, with 22 bases between. The CDR3 is CASTIWRGFGSGNTIYF. DNA of the CDR3: TGTGCCAGCACGATATGGCGGGGGTTCGGATCTGGAAACACCATATATTTT.

This chain links TRBV6-6 with TRBJ1-2, with D perhaps matching TRBD1 (5 bases). Germline CDR1 and CDR2: MNHNY and SVGAGI (reference sequence). This CDR3 is built from 13 residues. Trimming took 10 bases from V and 2 from J, leaving 14 bases between them. The CDR3 nucleotides are TGTGCCACCCAGCAACAGGTCAACTATGGCTACACCTTC. Its protein is CATQQQVNYGYTF.

The chain couples TRBV7-2 to TRBJ2-5; TRBD2 aligns across 8 bases. Germline trimming cut 1 base from V and 4 bases from J; bases unmatched to any gene: 8. Germline V gene sequence: CDR1 SGHTA, CDR2 FQGNSA. There are 16 residues in the CDR3. The CDR3 here is CASSLGRGGRRETQYF. The CDR3 DNA sequence: TGTGCCAGCAGCTTAGGCCGCGGGGGGCGTCGAGAGACCCAGTACTTC.

The V call is TRBV27, the J call TRBJ2-7, with TRBD1 as a possible D gene (5 bases). This CDR3 comprises 13 residues. Deletions cut 2 bases from V and 3 bases from J, with 8 bases between. The germline CDR1 and CDR2 sequences are MNHEY and SMNVEV (reference sequence). This chain's CDR3 is CASSLEDNYEQYF. The CDR3 region has the DNA TGTGCCAGCAGTTTAGAGGACAACTACGAGCAGTACTTC.

The V and J genes are TRBV2 and TRBJ2-2; the D gene is possibly TRBD2 (6 bases). The CDR3 sequence is 14 residues long. V lost 7 bases, J lost 7 bases, and 16 bases lay in between. The V gene's germline CDR1 is SNHLY and CDR2 FYNNEI. The CDR3 sequence: CASKERESVGELFF. The CDR3 DNA follows: TGTGCCAGCAAGGAACGGGAGTCCGTCGGGGAGCTGTTTTTT.

The chain carries TRBV30 and TRBJ2-5, with 8 bases aligning to TRBD2. CDR1 GTSNPN and CDR2 SVGIG come from the germline V gene (reference sequence). The CDR3 is 14 amino acids. V was clipped by 3 bases and J by 5 bases; unmatched bases: 8. The CDR3 region is CAWSSGGTRETQYF. CDR3 bases: TGTGCCTGGAGCTCCGGCGGGACTAGGGAGACCCAGTACTTC.

The V gene is TRBV6-4, the J gene TRBJ2-1; TRBD1 is a possible D gene (7 bases). The length of the CDR3 is 17 residues. V lost 2 bases and J lost 5, with 19 bases in between. The germline V gene encodes CDR1 MRHNA and CDR2 SNTAGT. CDR3 nucleotide sequence: TGTGCCAGCAGTGACAGGGCAGGGGGGACCCTTAACAATGAGCAGTTCTTC. Amino acids: CASSDRAGGTLNNEQFF.

V is TRBV19 and J is TRBJ1-2; no clear D. Looked up from germline, CDR1 is LNHDA and CDR2 is SQIVND (reference sequence). The CDR3 is 14 amino acids. Trimming removed 6 bases at V and 8 bases at J, with 19 bases between. This CDR3 is CASSHVNWGEGYTF. CDR3 in DNA: TGTGCCAGTAGCCACGTGAACTGGGGAGAGGGCTACACCTTC.

This chain connects TRBV4-2 to TRBJ2-5; TRBD2 matches at 8 bases. Judging by the DNA end, TRBJ2-7 fits better; the J call may be wrong. CDR3 length equals 14 residues. Germline CDR1 reads LGHNA; CDR2 reads YNFKEQ. As DNA, the CDR3 is TGTGCCAGCAGCGTCCTAGCGGGTATTTACGAGCAGTACTTC. It translates to CASSVLAGIYEQYF.

The gene calls are TRBV9 and TRBJ1-2, with 12 positions matching TRBD1. CDR1 and CDR2 from the germline V gene are SGDLS and YYNGEE. The CDR3 extends over 16 amino acids. V lost 0 bases and J lost 8; bases outside the gene matches: 8. CDR3 DNA sequence: TGTGCCAGCAGCGTAGTTGGGACAGGGGGCGCAGAAGGCTACACCTTC. It yields the protein CASSVVGTGGAEGYTF. The full variable domain, in which reference TRBV9 and TRBJ1-2 provide the parts outside the CDR3, is DSGVTQTPKHLITATGQRVTLRCSPRSGDLSVYWYQQSLDQGLQFLIQYYNGEERAKGNILERFSAQQFPDLHSELNLSSLELGDSALYFCASSVVGTGGAEGYTFGSGTRLTVV.

This clone was seen just once. V usage is TRBV6-4 and J usage is TRBJ1-3, with 10 bases identical to TRBD1. Germline CDR1 and CDR2: MRHNA and SNTAGT. The trim removed 2 bases at V and 3 bases at J, leaving 13 bases unmatched. The CDR3 loop spans 19 amino acids. The CDR3 coding sequence is TGTGCCAGCAGTGACCCGAGCCCCCGACAGGGGGCGAGTGGAAACACCATATATTTT. Residues: CASSDPSPRQGASGNTIYF.

This rearrangement joins TRBV6-5 to TRBJ1-2, with 7 bases that match TRBD1. Germline assignment: CDR1 MNHEY and CDR2 SVGAGI. The CDR3 sequence is 13 residues long. J gave up 13 bases and V 5 bases, and 13 bases lay outside the gene matches. The CDR3 DNA follows: TGTGCCAGCAGTGCAGGGACAGCTGAGAGAGGCACCTTC. Translating gives CASSAGTAERGTF.

The chain combines TRBV2 with TRBJ2-2; 7 bases are shared with TRBD2. The CDR3 is 13 amino acids. The trim removed 3 bases at V and 8 bases at J, leaving 3 bases unmatched. Germline CDR1 is SNHLY and CDR2 is FYNNEI. The CDR3 region is CASSEGREGELFF. CDR3 bases: TGTGCCAGCAGTGAGGGGCGGGAGGGGGAGCTGTTTTTT.

The chain joins TRBV25-1 to TRBJ2-2, with D perhaps TRBD1 (6 bases). Germline CDR1 MGHDK, CDR2 SYGVNS. The length of the CDR3 is 15 residues. Trimming left V 3 bases short and J 7 bases short, with 15 bases between. CDR3 region: CASSDHRPGDGELFF. The CDR3 DNA reads TGTGCCAGCAGTGACCACAGACCAGGGGACGGGGAGCTGTTTTTT. The complete variable domain, with remaining parts taken from reference TRBV25-1 and TRBJ2-2, reads EADIYQTPRYLVIGTGKKITLECSQTMGHDKMYWYQQDPGMELHLIHYSYGVNSTEKGDLSSESTVSRIRTEHFPLTLESARPSHTSQYLCASSDHRPGDGELFFGEGSRLTVL.